One TCR beta chain is described in this entry. Its cognate antigen is unknown. This sample is part of a study of T cell repertoires in cytomegalovirus infection. The overall study: Public TCR beta signatures were indicative of both CMV infection and a matching HLA type. Study-wide results and caveats: Dominating the ex vivo response were TCR beta clonotypes that were CMV-specific and HLA-C-restricted. The study identified carriers of CMV plus the relevant HLA from cumulative public TCR beta family frequency.

With 6 bases clipped from V and 2 bases from J, the junction kept 9 bases outside the gene matches. This CDR3 spans 16 amino acids. CDR1 is MNHEY and CDR2 is SVGAGI in the germline V gene. MiXCR was run by TCRdb on the reads, yielding one entry per CDR3 protein. The sample lists 680,000 or so distinct CDR3 sequences; approximately 34% were seen once. Material for sequencing was PBMCs. J is TRBJ1-5 and V is TRBV6-5; 8 nucleotides agree with TRBD1. The source of this sequence is a human donor in good health (CMV status not recorded). Some clones in this sample may be carry-over from other donors' samples. The CDR3, as DNA: TGTGCCAGCAGCTTCAAGACAGGGGTTGGCAATCAGCCCCAGCATTTT. Translation: CASSFKTGVGNQPQHF.